The entry below gives a single T cell receptor (beta chain) sequence along with its context. TCRdb's copy holds only in-frame clones and misses some; the assay was immunoSEQ multiplex PCR. The repertoire has roughly 130,000 clones, around 80% of them found once; the top ten carry 16%. The data originate from a study of blood T cell repertoires in COVID-19. Germline CDR1 and CDR2: MGHRA and YSYEKL. After removal of 3 bases from V and 4 bases from J, the junction contained 7 bases not matched to a gene. This CDR3 comprises 16 residues. The clonotype comes from a man in his fifties with acute or convalescent COVID-19. The gene calls are TRBV4-1 and TRBJ1-4; TRBD1 matches at 8 bases. Sequencing input: peripheral blood. The CDR3 bases are TGCGCCAGCAGCCAGGAATCCAGGGGGCGTAATGAAAAACTGTTTTTT. Translating gives CASSQESRGRNEKLFF.